Reported below is one T cell receptor (beta chain). No antigen is known for it. Qualities for individual bases were not recorded, and no much larger clone is one base off. The data belong to a study of CD8 T cells in Susac syndrome (dated by TCRdb to the late 2010s). Study-wide context: The study used repertoire sequencing to test whether antigen drove CD8+ T cell activation and differentiation in Susac syndrome. General study outcomes and caveats: The TCR sequencing and HLA analysis was acknowledged to have included a relatively small number of individuals.

At the junction V is shortened by 0 bases and J by 3 bases; bases outside the gene matches: 8. Measured from the cysteine to the phenylalanine, the CDR3 is 17 residues long. Only the CDR3 portion is preserved as DNA: 51 bases, with reading frame beginning at the first base. CDR1 and CDR2, looked up from the germline V gene, are SGDLS and YYNGEE. Peripheral blood CD8+ and CD4+ T cells from healthy donors, Susac syndrome patients and multiple sclerosis patients were profiled by high-throughput TCR beta sequencing. The multiple sclerosis controls were treatment-naive patients whose relapsing-remitting disease, either stable or active, fulfilled the revised McDonald criteria. Bulk CD8+ and CD4+ T cells were purified by magnetic negative isolation, whereas CD8+ TEMRA cells were enriched by FACS. Blood was collected in EDTA tubes and processed within 24 hours, with PBMCs isolated through density gradient centrifugation. PBMCs intended for TCR sequencing were frozen in liquid nitrogen and were later thawed in a 37 degrees C water bath. The sorted or isolated CD4+, CD8+ and CD8+ TEMRA cells had a purity of 90% or higher.

RNA was extracted with the RNeasy kit and about 0.45 to 1 ug was reverse transcribed using random hexamers. The immunoSEQ multiplex PCR assay, which covers 54 Vbeta and 13 Jbeta segments, was used to amplify TCR beta CDR3 regions. PCR amplification bias was corrected by using a synthetic template baseline for primer optimization and computational correction. The authors' analysis ran thus. Reads were assigned to V, D and J genes according to IMGT and analyzed in immunoSEQ Analyzer, with only productive sequences retained. Clonality was computed as one minus Shannon entropy normalized by log2 of the number of productive unique sequences. For each patient and control, public and private clones were evaluated among the 100 most prevalent clones. Clones were defined as Susac-specific when absent from the healthy and MS cohorts, from approximately 1,100 published viral clones and from other ImmuneACCESS disease sequences. TCRdb trimmed the raw reads at Q25, called clones with MiXCR and kept productive beta chains. Every CDR3 protein is listed once, alongside the most common genes and DNA of its rows. The V and J calls were not made by the authors but by TCRdb's processing. The sample yields approximately 270,000 distinct CDR3 sequences; around 95% were counted once. The ten most abundant clones make up roughly 0.072% of the sample.

The chain uses TRBV9 and TRBJ2-3; 9 bases in the middle match TRBD2. The source is a human donor with multiple sclerosis. The sequenced sample was CD4+ T cells from PBMCs. The encoded CDR3 is CASSVDAGTSWTDTQYF. The sequence in DNA is TGTGCCAGCAGCGTAGACGCGGGGACTAGCTGGACAGATACGCAGTATTTT.